This T cell receptor beta chain was captured by sequencing in a study of cytotoxic CD8 clonotypes in ibrutinib-treated CLL. Findings of the study overall: Contraction or stability on treatment was seen for public clonotypes, which were uncommon.

This clone was seen only once. Antigen unknown. This table comes from immunoSEQ multiplex PCR, and its TCRdb copy is limited to in-frame clones, with some not included. Of roughly 70,000 clones listed, more than 75% were seen once; the top ten hold 7.5% to 9.5%. Germline V lookup: CDR1 SGHTS, CDR2 YDEGEE. This CDR3 has 13 amino acids. V gave up 5 bases and J gave up 4 bases, with 12 bases separating them. The TCR was taken from a human donor with chronic lymphocytic leukemia. V usage is TRBV5-8 and J usage is TRBJ1-1, with D hard to call. Here the sequenced sample was PBMCs, taken at disease progression, from a patient treated with ibrutinib. The CDR3 nucleotides read TGTGCCAGCAGGATTCACGGAGGCACTGAAGCTTTCTTT. It encodes CASRIHGGTEAFF.